The source of this TCR beta chain is a study of blood T cell repertoires in COVID-19. This CDR3 is built from 13 residues. Here immunoSEQ multiplex PCR was the method, and the copy in TCRdb shows in-frame clones only, minus some. This table holds around 100,000 clones, 70% to 90% found once. The material sequenced was peripheral blood. This receptor was obtained from a human donor in a cohort sampled during active COVID-19. The chain combines TRBV12-1 with TRBJ2-2; the table calls TRBD2, which could not be checked here. TRBV12-1 represents a pseudogene. CDR3 in amino acids: CASSPRNTGELFF. Here the CDR3 DNA reads TGTGCCAGCAGCCCTAGAAACACCGGGGAGCTGTTTTTT.